The clone carrying this TCR beta chain came up once. The data stem from a study of blood T cell repertoires in COVID-19. Background on the study: From the United States, Italy and Spain came samples of acute and convalescent COVID-19. PBMCs, B-cell-depleted T cells, or T cells were the source of the cDNA or gDNA that made up the material.

The CDR3 extends over 15 amino acids. Trimming took 7 bases from V and 4 from J; bases not matched to a gene: 9. Germline loops: CDR1 MNHEY, CDR2 SVGAGI. Original data processing: Amplification of reference gene primers was used by the study to estimate nucleated cell counts. Assay: immunoSEQ multiplex PCR; the TCRdb copy retains only in-frame clones and omits some. Clone size and the V and J calls come from that table; the DNA yielded D and trimming. This table holds tens of thousands of clones, about 89% found once. The sample was peripheral blood. The genes are TRBV6-5 and TRBJ2-7; 11 positions agree with TRBD1. The clonotype was recovered from a man between 60 and 70 years old with acute or convalescent COVID-19. The CDR3 loop is CASNQGGTGGYEQYF. The DNA for the CDR3 is TGTGCCAGCAACCAAGGGGGGACAGGGGGGTACGAGCAGTACTTC.